The present T cell receptor (beta chain) was sequenced within a study of blood T cell repertoires in COVID-19. Study information: Nucleic acid was either cDNA or gDNA, and it came from T cells, B-cell-depleted T cells, or PBMCs.

With 2 bases removed from V and 3 bases from J, the gap between germline ends came to 11 bases. The CDR3 is 14 amino acids. CDR1 is MNHNY and CDR2 is SVGAGI in the germline V gene (reference sequence). Authors' analysis steps: Amplified reference gene primers provided the basis for estimating nucleated cell counts. Profiling relied on immunoSEQ multiplex PCR, and the TCRdb table lists in-frame clones only, not all of them. V, J and clone size derive from that table, while D and trimming were established from the DNA sequence. The sample gives 350,000 to 450,000 clones, 75% to 90% of which show up once; about 1.6% is in the top ten.

The TCR comes from a woman in her forties with COVID-19, enrolled during active disease. What was sequenced was peripheral blood. The V and J genes are TRBV6-6 and TRBJ2-7, with no clear D. CDR3 protein: CASSYMVVGYEQYF. The CDR3 coding sequence is TGTGCCAGCAGTTACATGGTAGTCGGCTACGAGCAGTACTTC.